A selection of T cell receptor beta chains follows, all from one sample in a study of a mutant IDH1 vaccine in newly diagnosed glioma. What these receptors recognize is not known. Clones were read by immunoSEQ multiplex PCR, and TCRdb kept only the in-frame ones, dropping some. The sample includes roughly 72,000 clones, 91% of them seen just once. This specimen was PBMCs, taken from a glioma patient whose treatment included an IDH1 peptide vaccine. These receptors all stem from a woman aged 45-65 years with glioma. Both conserved end residues are part of each CDR3. D genes are given only for firm matches. Clone sizes are given selectively: once, few, many, or a class where the clone is expanded.

length: 15
J: TRBJ2-1
V: TRBV5-6
size: -
D: -
CDR3: CASSLDFLLNNEQFF
DNA: TGTGCCAGCAGCTTGGACTTTCTTCTAAACAATGAGCAGTTCTTC

length: 14
J: TRBJ1-1
V: TRBV7-3
size: few
D: TRBD1
CDR3: CASSRQGMNTEAFF
DNA: TGTGCCAGCAGCCGACAGGGGATGAACACTGAAGCTTTCTTT

length: 15
J: TRBJ2-7
V: TRBV11-2
size: -
D: -
CDR3: CASSLTGDGHYEQYF
DNA: TGTGCCAGCAGCTTGACCGGGGACGGTCATTACGAGCAGTACTTC

length: 13
J: TRBJ2-3
V: TRBV28
size: -
D: TRBD2
CDR3: CASRTSGTDTQYF
DNA: TGTGCCAGCCGGACTAGCGGAACAGATACGCAGTATTTT

length: 16
J: TRBJ2-1
V: TRBV19
size: -
D: TRBD2
CDR3: CASSSGASGRYNEQFF
DNA: TGTGCCAGTAGTTCCGGTGCTAGCGGGAGATACAATGAGCAGTTCTTC

length: 11
J: TRBJ1-6
V: TRBV30
size: once
D: -
CDR3: CAWSRGSPLHF
DNA: TGTGCCTGGAGTCGGGGATCACCCCTCCACTTT

length: 15
J: TRBJ1-2
V: TRBV5-4
size: -
D: TRBD1
CDR3: CASSVTGTGGRGYTF
DNA: TGTGCCAGCAGCGTCACCGGGACAGGGGGCCGGGGCTACACCTTC

length: 13
J: TRBJ2-1
V: TRBV6-6
size: -
D: -
CDR3: CASSFDWNNEQFF
DNA: TGTGCCAGCAGTTTCGACTGGAACAATGAGCAGTTCTTC

length: 15
J: TRBJ1-2
V: TRBV6-5
size: -
D: -
CDR3: CASSYSIGSVYGYTF
DNA: TGTGCCAGCAGTTACTCAATAGGGTCCGTCTATGGCTACACCTTC

length: 17
J: TRBJ2-6
V: TRBV9
size: -
D: -
CDR3: CASSVEAPGSGANVLTF
DNA: TGTGCCAGCAGCGTCGAGGCCCCCGGCTCTGGGGCCAACGTCCTGACTTTC

length: 15
J: TRBJ1-1
V: TRBV19
size: few
D: TRBD1
CDR3: CASTQTRQGKAEAFF
DNA: TGTGCCAGTACCCAAACGAGACAGGGGAAAGCTGAAGCTTTCTTT

length: 15
J: TRBJ1-2
V: TRBV5-4
size: -
D: -
CDR3: CASSSGGLHNYGYTF
DNA: TGTGCCAGCAGCTCGGGGGGACTACATAACTATGGCTACACCTTC

length: 15
J: TRBJ2-2
V: TRBV10-1
size: -
D: -
CDR3: CASSPTSLYTGELFF
DNA: TGCGCCAGCAGTCCTACTAGCCTGTACACCGGGGAGCTGTTTTTT

length: 15
J: TRBJ2-7
V: TRBV4-1
size: -
D: -
CDR3: CASSQGNGLAVVQYF
DNA: TGCGCCAGCAGCCAAGGAAATGGACTTGCAGTGGTGCAGTACTTC